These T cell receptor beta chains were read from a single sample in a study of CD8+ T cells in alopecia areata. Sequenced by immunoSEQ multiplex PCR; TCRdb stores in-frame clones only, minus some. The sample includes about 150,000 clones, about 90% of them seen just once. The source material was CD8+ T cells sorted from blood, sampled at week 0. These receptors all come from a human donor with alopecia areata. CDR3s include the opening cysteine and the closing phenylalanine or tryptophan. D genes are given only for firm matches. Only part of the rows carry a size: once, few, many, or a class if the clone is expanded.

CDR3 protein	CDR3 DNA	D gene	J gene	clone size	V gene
CASRGTGHGSNQPQHF	TGTGCCAGCAGGGGGACAGGGCACGGGAGCAATCAGCCCCAGCATTTT	TRBD1	TRBJ1-5	-	TRBV6-4
CASSPLTSGPTDTQYF	TGTGCCAGCAGTCCATTGACTAGCGGTCCCACAGATACGCAGTATTTT	TRBD2	TRBJ2-3	once	TRBV27
CASSLGRGGTGELFF	TGTGCCAGCAGTTTAGGCAGGGGCGGCACCGGGGAGCTGTTTTTT	-	TRBJ2-2	-	TRBV27
CASSLVGGQTLINEQFF	TGTGCCAGCAGTTTAGTGGGGGGACAAACCCTAATCAATGAGCAGTTCTTC	-	TRBJ2-1	-	TRBV27
CAVPGPRNNEQFF	TGTGCCGTTCCGGGCCCGAGGAACAATGAGCAGTTCTTC	-	TRBJ2-1	-	TRBV7-9
CASSLAGNSYNEQFF	TGTGCCAGCAGCCTAGCGGGAAATTCCTACAATGAGCAGTTCTTC	TRBD2	TRBJ2-1	-	TRBV27
CASSVLGGDKEAFF	TGTGCCAGCAGTGTTCTTGGAGGGGACAAGGAAGCTTTCTTT	-	TRBJ1-1	-	TRBV6-1
CAWQLVSGTDTQYF	TGTGCCTGGCAGCTAGTGAGCGGCACAGATACGCAGTATTTT	-	TRBJ2-3	-	TRBV30
CASTHPVGNEQFF	TGTGCCAGCACCCACCCGGTTGGCAATGAGCAGTTCTTC	-	TRBJ2-1	few	TRBV7-9
CASSGTDETQYF	TGTGCCAGCAGTGGGACAGATGAGACCCAGTACTTC	TRBD1	TRBJ2-5	-	TRBV27
CASRHGELFF	TGTGCCAGCAGACACGGGGAGCTGTTTTTT	-	TRBJ2-2	-	TRBV25-1
CASSQDSYYEQYF	TGTGCCAGCAGCCAAGACTCCTACTACGAGCAGTACTTC	-	TRBJ2-7	-	TRBV14
CASSLDPSGTGELFF	TGTGCCAGCAGCCTCGACCCCTCGGGCACCGGGGAGCTGTTTTTT	-	TRBJ2-2	-	TRBV27
CASNEGEVTGELFF	TGTGCCAGCAACGAGGGGGAGGTCACCGGGGAGCTGTTTTTT	-	TRBJ2-2	-	TRBV9
CASSYYRATEQFF	TGTGCCAGCAGTTACTATAGGGCTACTGAGCAGTTCTTC	-	TRBJ2-1	-	TRBV6-5
CAWSAGSDYEQYF	TGTGCCTGGAGTGCGGGTTCGGACTACGAGCAGTACTTC	-	TRBJ2-7	-	TRBV30
CASSEAMQDSDSYEQYF	TGTGCCAGCAGTGAAGCGATGCAGGACTCGGACTCCTACGAGCAGTACTTC	-	TRBJ2-7	few	TRBV6-1
CASSPELYGPYEQYF	TGTGCCAGCAGCCCGGAGCTTTACGGTCCCTACGAGCAGTACTTC	-	TRBJ2-7	-	TRBV5-6
CASSQVGRSTTYEQYF	TGCGCCAGCAGCCAAGTCGGGCGATCCACTACCTACGAGCAGTACTTC	-	TRBJ2-7	-	TRBV4-1
CASSFWGEPYNEQFF	TGTGCCAGCAGCTTTTGGGGGGAACCCTACAATGAGCAGTTCTTC	-	TRBJ2-1	-	TRBV7-2
CASSLDSGEQFF	TGTGCCAGCAGCTTGGACTCCGGGGAGCAGTTCTTC	-	TRBJ2-1	once	TRBV7-9
CASSPPLQETQYF	TGTGCCAGCTCACCACCATTGCAAGAGACCCAGTACTTC	-	TRBJ2-5	-	TRBV18
CASSQQGGHYEQYF	TGTGCCAGCTCACAACAGGGGGGACACTACGAGCAGTACTTC	TRBD1	TRBJ2-7	-	TRBV18
CASTAGATEAFF	TGTGCCAGTACAGCAGGGGCCACTGAAGCTTTCTTT	-	TRBJ1-1	-	TRBV19
CASSLIQGRGEQYF	TGTGCCAGCAGCTTAATTCAGGGTCGGGGCGAGCAGTACTTC	-	TRBJ2-7	-	TRBV7-9
CASSILFLGAGFDEQFF	TGTGCCAGTAGTATACTCTTCCTCGGGGCAGGGTTCGATGAGCAGTTCTTC	-	TRBJ2-1	-	TRBV19
CASSPDSGVEQYF	TGCGCCAGCAGCCCGGACTCGGGGGTCGAGCAGTACTTC	-	TRBJ2-7	-	TRBV5-1
CASGRVTGELFF	TGTGCCAGCGGAAGAGTCACCGGGGAGCTGTTTTTT	-	TRBJ2-2	few	TRBV7-8
CSVEGQAYEQYF	TGCAGCGTTGAGGGACAGGCCTACGAGCAGTACTTC	TRBD1	TRBJ2-7	-	TRBV29-1
CASLRSGETNYGYTF	TGTGCCAGTCTTCGTAGTGGGGAGACTAACTATGGCTACACCTTC	-	TRBJ1-2	-	TRBV9
CASSFGGTDTQYF	TGTGCCAGCAGTTTTGGGGGCACAGATACGCAGTATTTT	-	TRBJ2-3	once	TRBV6-5
CASSESGSGSPLHF	TGTGCCAGCAGTGAAAGCGGGAGCGGTTCACCCCTCCACTTT	-	TRBJ1-6	-	TRBV2
CSVAGPGSLSYEQYF	TGCAGCGTCGCCGGCCCAGGCAGCCTATCCTACGAGCAGTACTTC	-	TRBJ2-7	-	TRBV29-1
CASSPDSLSYEQYF	TGCGCCAGCAGCCCGGACAGCCTTTCCTACGAGCAGTACTTC	-	TRBJ2-7	-	TRBV5-1
CSVVAPTGTGYEQYF	TGCAGCGTCGTTGCCCCGACAGGGACAGGTTACGAGCAGTACTTC	TRBD1	TRBJ2-7	-	TRBV29-1
CASRQIQGYEQYF	TGTGCCAGCAGACAGATACAGGGCTACGAGCAGTACTTC	-	TRBJ2-7	-	TRBV27
CASSLDGNSYEQYF	TGCGCCAGCAGCTTGGATGGCAATTCCTACGAGCAGTACTTC	-	TRBJ2-7	few	TRBV5-1
CASSQTSGQVYNEQFF	TGCGCCAGCAGTCAAACATCGGGACAGGTCTACAATGAGCAGTTCTTC	TRBD1	TRBJ2-1	-	TRBV23-1
CSVEVKGVIYEQYF	TGCAGCGTTGAAGTAAAGGGCGTGATCTACGAGCAGTACTTC	-	TRBJ2-7	-	TRBV29-1
CASSLGTSGIDEQFF	TGTGCCAGCAGCTTAGGGACTAGCGGTATCGATGAGCAGTTCTTC	TRBD2	TRBJ2-1	-	TRBV13
CASSPRGGETQYF	TGTGCCAGCAGCCCACGGGGTGGGGAGACCCAGTACTTC	-	TRBJ2-5	once	TRBV7-9
CASSLEASGGFVGELFF	TGTGCCAGCAGCTTGGAGGCGAGCGGGGGTTTTGTTGGGGAGCTGTTTTTT	TRBD2	TRBJ2-2	-	TRBV5-4
CASSVGFTAYEQYF	TGTGCCAGCAGCGTAGGGTTTACAGCATACGAGCAGTACTTC	-	TRBJ2-7	-	TRBV9
CASSEGGSPYNEQFF	TGTGCCAGCAGTGAAGGCGGGAGCCCCTACAATGAGCAGTTCTTC	TRBD2	TRBJ2-1	few	TRBV2
CASSLVGSGANVLTF	TGTGCCAGCAGCTTGGTTGGCTCTGGGGCCAACGTCCTGACTTTC	-	TRBJ2-6	-	TRBV5-4
CSVEDGRRGSYEQYF	TGCAGCGTTGAAGATGGGAGGAGGGGGTCCTACGAGCAGTACTTC	-	TRBJ2-7	-	TRBV29-1
CASSLPGGIQETQYF	TGTGCCAGCAGCTTACCGGGGGGCATACAAGAGACCCAGTACTTC	-	TRBJ2-5	-	TRBV5-4
CASSLDRQPQHF	TGTGCCAGCAGCTTAGACCGTCAGCCCCAGCATTTT	-	TRBJ1-5	once	TRBV7-9
CASSTPSGGRDEQFF	TGTGCCAGCAGTACCCCTAGCGGGGGTAGAGATGAGCAGTTCTTC	TRBD2	TRBJ2-1	once	TRBV6-5
CSVSGIRTDTQYF	TGCAGCGTTTCAGGGATTCGGACAGATACGCAGTATTTT	-	TRBJ2-3	-	TRBV29-1